This T cell receptor beta chain was documented in a study of cytomegalovirus exposure and HLA in healthy donors. Primers: 60 Vbeta forward and 13 Jbeta reverse. Generated by immunoSEQ multiplex PCR, the TCRdb table keeps only in-frame clones and is missing some. The sample holds around 40,000 clones. This clonotype originated in a middle-aged man in good health and CMV-seropositive. Sample: PBMCs.

CDR3 sequence: CASSVGGSHGYTF. DNA of the CDR3: TGTGCCAGCAGCGTAGGAGGGTCCCATGGCTACACCTTC. The chain employs TRBV9 and TRBJ1-2; D uncertain. The CDR3 consists of 13 residues. CDR1 and CDR2 (germline): SGDLS, YYNGEE. Trimming pared 0 bases from V and 6 bases from J, leaving 9 bases between.